This paragraph covers one TCR beta chain sequence. Its antigen target is currently unknown. Nothing much larger sits one base from this clone, and base qualities are not available. The entry originates in a study of CD8 T cells in ankylosing spondylitis (dated by TCRdb to about 2017). Notes on the research overall: The study profiled T cell receptor beta repertoires in healthy donors and ankylosing spondylitis patients to find disease-linked TCR variants. The whole study cohort included about a hundred healthy donors and around 25 ankylosing spondylitis patients. Peripheral blood was sampled, and synovial fluid was also collected from ankylosing spondylitis patients.

The reads were generated on an Illumina HiSeq 2500. TCR beta libraries were prepared by quantitative 5'-RACE with molecular barcodes. As for the authors' bioinformatics: A new computational method, built on a probabilistic model of VDJ rearrangement, was used to identify disease-linked TCR variants. TCRdb ran its own pipeline on the public reads, namely fastp trimming at Q25 and MiXCR clone calling, and kept in-frame beta chains. Rows are unified per CDR3 protein, each entry keeping the most common DNA and genes. TCRdb's processing, not the authors' own work, is the source of the V and J calls. In this sample the table shows around 130,000 distinct CDR3 sequences, more than 15% of which occur a single time. About 30% of the sample is taken by the ten largest. V and J are truncated by 2 bases and 4 bases respectively, leaving an intervening sequence of 12 bases. Sequences MGHRA (CDR1) and YSYEKL (CDR2) are obtained from the germline V gene. The cysteine opens and the phenylalanine closes a CDR3 of 14 amino acids. Solely the CDR3 DNA is kept, with 42 bases framed from the first base.

Beyond this particular receptor, the publication reports: The disease-linked clones were reported to be significantly enriched in matched synovial fluid samples from ankylosing spondylitis patients. Some motif variants had previously been reported in the synovial fluid and blood of reactive arthritis patients, which suggests shared mechanisms of disease initiation. A TCR beta motif of eight highly homologous amino acid variants appeared characteristic of blood from ankylosing spondylitis patients. The disease-linked clones had a CD8+ phenotype and were found at relatively low frequencies in peripheral blood.

This TCR came from a male donor with ankylosing spondylitis. The sample comprised blood, either unsorted or a sorted T cell fraction (not recorded which). The chain uses TRBV4-1 and TRBJ2-7; a tentative D match to TRBD1 spans 7 bases. The nucleotide sequence reads TGCGCCAGCAGCCAACGACAGGGAGGATACGAGCAGTACTTC. Its amino acids are CASSQRQGGYEQYF.